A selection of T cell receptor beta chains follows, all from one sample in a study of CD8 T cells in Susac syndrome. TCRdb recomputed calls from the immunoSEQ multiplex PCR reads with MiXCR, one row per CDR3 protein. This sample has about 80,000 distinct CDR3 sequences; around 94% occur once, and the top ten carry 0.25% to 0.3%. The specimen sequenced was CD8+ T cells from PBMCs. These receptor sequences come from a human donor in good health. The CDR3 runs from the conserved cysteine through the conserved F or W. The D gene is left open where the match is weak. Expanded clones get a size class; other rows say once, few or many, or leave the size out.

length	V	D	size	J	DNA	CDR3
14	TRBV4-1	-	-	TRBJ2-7	TGCGCCAGCAGCCAAGTCAAGGGGGACTACGAGCAGTACTTC	CASSQVKGDYEQYF
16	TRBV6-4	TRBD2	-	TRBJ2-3	TGTGCCAGCAGCCTCATAGCGGGGGGCACAAAAGATACGCAGTATTTT	CASSLIAGGTKDTQYF
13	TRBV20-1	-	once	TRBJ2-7	TGCAGTGCACAGGGTCCCAAAACCTACGAGCAGTACTTC	CSAQGPKTYEQYF
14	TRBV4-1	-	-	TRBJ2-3	TGCGCCAGCAGCCAAACAGTTCATCCAGATACGCAGTATTTT	CASSQTVHPDTQYF
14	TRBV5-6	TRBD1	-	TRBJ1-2	TGTGCCAGCAGCTTGGGTACAGGGGACGGAGGCTACACCTTC	CASSLGTGDGGYTF
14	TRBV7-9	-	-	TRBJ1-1	TGTGCCAGCAGCCATCGGGTCTCTGGAACTGAAGCTTTCTTT	CASSHRVSGTEAFF
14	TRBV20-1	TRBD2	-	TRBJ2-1	TGCAGTGCTCGTAGCGGGAGTCGTTCCCCTGAGCAGTTCTTC	CSARSGSRSPEQFF
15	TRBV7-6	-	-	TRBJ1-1	TGTGCCAGCAGCTTTTCCCGGGACGGCAACACTGAAGCTTTCTTT	CASSFSRDGNTEAFF
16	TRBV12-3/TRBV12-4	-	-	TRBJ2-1	TGTGCCAGCAGTTTTGAGCCCGGGTACCCCTACAATGAGCAGTTCTTC	CASSFEPGYPYNEQFF
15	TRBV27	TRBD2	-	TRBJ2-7	TGTGCCAGCAGTCCCTCTAGCGGTTACGGCTACGAGCAGTACTTC	CASSPSSGYGYEQYF
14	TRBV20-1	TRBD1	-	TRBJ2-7	TGCAGTGCTGAGGGGGACAGGGGTTACTACGAGCAGTACTTC	CSAEGDRGYYEQYF
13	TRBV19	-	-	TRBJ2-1	TGTGCCAGTAGTGTCGGCACGGGGTCTGAGCAGTTCTTC	CASSVGTGSEQFF
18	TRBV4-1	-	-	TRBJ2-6	TGCGCCAGCAGGGGAGGGGGGACTGGAGGCTCTGGGGCCAACGTCCTGACTTTC	CASRGGGTGGSGANVLTF
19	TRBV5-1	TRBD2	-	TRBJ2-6	TGCGCCAGCAGCTTGGATGGTGGCGGGGGGCCTAGCTGGGCCAACGTCCTGACTTTC	CASSLDGGGGPSWANVLTF
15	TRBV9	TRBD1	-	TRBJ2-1	TGTGCCAGCAGCCTTCGTGGGACAGGGGTCAATGAGCAGTTCTTC	CASSLRGTGVNEQFF
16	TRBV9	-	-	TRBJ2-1	TGTGCCAGCAGCGTACCCCTTTCGGGAGCTAACAATGAGCAGTTCTTC	CASSVPLSGANNEQFF
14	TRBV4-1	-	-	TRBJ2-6	TGCGCCAGCAGCCAAGGGGCTGGGGCCAACGTCCTGACTTTC	CASSQGAGANVLTF
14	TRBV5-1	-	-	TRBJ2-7	TGCGCCAGCAGCTTGACGACAGCCGCCTACGAGCAGTACTTC	CASSLTTAAYEQYF
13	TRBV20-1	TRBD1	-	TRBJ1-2	TGCAGTGCTTCCGGGACAGGGGACTATGTCTACACCTTC	CSASGTGDYVYTF
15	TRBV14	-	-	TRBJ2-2	TGTGCCAGCAGCCAATTCTACGGGAACACCGGGGAGCTGTTTTTT	CASSQFYGNTGELFF
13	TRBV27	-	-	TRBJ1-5	TGTGCCAGCAGCAACGGGGTTTATCAGCCCCAGCATTTT	CASSNGVYQPQHF
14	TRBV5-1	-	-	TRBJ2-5	TGCGCCAGCAGCCCCCATAGGCAGCGGGAGACCCAGTACTTC	CASSPHRQRETQYF
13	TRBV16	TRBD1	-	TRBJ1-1	TGTGCCAGCAGCCCTACAGGGGACACTGAAGCTTTCTTT	CASSPTGDTEAFF
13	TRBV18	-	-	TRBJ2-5	TGTGCCAGCTCACCACCGGGCGGTGAGACCCAGTACTTC	CASSPPGGETQYF
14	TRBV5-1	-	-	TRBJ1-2	TGCGCCAGCAGCCCAGGGGACGGGGTCTATGGCTACACCTTC	CASSPGDGVYGYTF
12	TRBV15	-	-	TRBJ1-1	TGTGCCACCAGCAGCGAGAACACTGAAGCTTTCTTT	CATSSENTEAFF
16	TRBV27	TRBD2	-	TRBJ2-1	TGTGCCAGCAGTCCAGCCTACGCACTAGCGACCTTTTCACCGTTCTTC	CASSPAYALATFSPFF
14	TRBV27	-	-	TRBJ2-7	TGTGCCAGCAGTCGAGAGGGACGGGCCTACGAGCAGTACTTC	CASSREGRAYEQYF
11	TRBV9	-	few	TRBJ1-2	TGTGCCAGCAGTGTAGGTAATGGCTACACCTTC	CASSVGNGYTF
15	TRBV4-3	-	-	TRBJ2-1	TGCGCCAGCAGCCAAGAGTCGAAAACCTACAATGAGCAGTTCTTC	CASSQESKTYNEQFF
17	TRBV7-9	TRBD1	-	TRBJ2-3	TGTGCCAGCAGCTTAGCTCCGGGACAGGGGAGCACAGATACGCAGTATTTT	CASSLAPGQGSTDTQYF
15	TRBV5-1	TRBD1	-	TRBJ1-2	TGCGCCAGCAGCTTGATCCCACAGGGGCGGAACGGCTACACCTTC	CASSLIPQGRNGYTF
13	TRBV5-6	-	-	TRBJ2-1	TGTGCCAGCAGCTTAGAGCTTTACAATGAGCAGTTCTTC	CASSLELYNEQFF
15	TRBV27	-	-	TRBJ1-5	TGTGCCAGCAGTTTATCGGGGGGTAGCAATCAGCCCCAGCATTTT	CASSLSGGSNQPQHF
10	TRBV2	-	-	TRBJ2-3	TGTGCCAGCCAGGGGACTGAGCAGTATTTT	CASQGTEQYF
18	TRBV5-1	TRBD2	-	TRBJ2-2	TGCGCCAGCAGCTCCGGGACTAGCGGGAGGGATTACACCGGGGAGCTGTTTTTT	CASSSGTSGRDYTGELFF
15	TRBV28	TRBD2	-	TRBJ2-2	TGTGCCAGCAGTCGGACTAGTGAAGCGGACGGGGAGCTGTTTTTT	CASSRTSEADGELFF
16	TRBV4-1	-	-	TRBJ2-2	TGCGCCAGCAGCCAAGCAGAGGGGCCCAAGACCGGGGAGCTGTTTTTT	CASSQAEGPKTGELFF
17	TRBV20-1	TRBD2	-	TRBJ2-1	TGCAGTGCTAGAGAACTAGCGGGAGGGCCGAGGGGCAATGAGCAGTTCTTC	CSARELAGGPRGNEQFF